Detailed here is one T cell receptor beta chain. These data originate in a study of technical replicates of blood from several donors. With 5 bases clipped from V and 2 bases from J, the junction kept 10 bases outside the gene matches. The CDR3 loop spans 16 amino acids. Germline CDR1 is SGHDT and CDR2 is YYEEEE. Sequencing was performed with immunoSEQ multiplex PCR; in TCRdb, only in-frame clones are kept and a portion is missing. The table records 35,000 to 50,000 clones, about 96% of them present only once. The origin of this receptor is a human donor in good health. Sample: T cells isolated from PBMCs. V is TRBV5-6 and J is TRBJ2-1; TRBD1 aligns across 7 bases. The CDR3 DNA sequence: TGTGCCAGCAGTAGTACAGGGGAGATAACCTACAATGAGCAGTTCTTC. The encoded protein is CASSSTGEITYNEQFF.